The T cell receptor (beta chain) under discussion was sequenced for a study of cytotoxic CD8 clonotypes in ibrutinib-treated CLL. The wider study: Samples yielded averages of some 240,000 productive templates and fewer than 95,000 productive rearrangements. Broader study findings: The public clonotypes identified were infrequent and showed contraction or stability on treatment. Patients showed higher baseline clonality than age-matched healthy donors, and it tracked circulating CD8+ T-cell counts.

CDR3 length: 13 amino acids. Trimming left V 2 bases short and J 7 bases short, with 11 bases between. Germline lookup yields CDR1 MDHEN and CDR2 SYDVKM. The data were produced by immunoSEQ multiplex PCR, yet TCRdb's version contains in-frame clones alone and is incomplete. Of approximately 97,000 clones detected, more than 70% appear once; the ten largest clones hold around 25%. Libraries of TCR beta were made from approximately 2 micrograms of genomic DNA that came from cryopreserved PBMCs. Comments on this clone: The antigen is undetermined.

V gene TRBV28 combines with J gene TRBJ1-2; no reliable D call. The clonotype originates from a human donor with chronic lymphocytic leukemia. The sample was PBMCs, taken after 24 months of ibrutinib treatment. The CDR3 region has the DNA TGTGCCAGCAGTTTAAAAAGGGCTCGTGGCTACACCTTC. Translated: CASSLKRARGYTF.